Below are 5 T cell receptor beta chains sequenced from a single sample in a study of spatial heterogeneity in lung cancer. Study observations and caveats: One measure, the expanded intratumoral alpha and beta TCR count, tracked tumor mutation counts.

These receptors are not linked to any known antigen. MiXCR, run by TCRdb on the 5' RACE reads, gives a single entry per CDR3 protein. The sample consists of fewer than 11,000 distinct CDR3 sequences, more than 10% of them appearing once. Time point in this sample: sample taken at primary tumor resection. The sample was lung tumor tissue, taken at surgery. The receptors derive from a male donor with early-stage non-small cell lung cancer.

The table lists this clonotype with many counts. One junction end disagrees with the germline gene, perhaps due to a read error. This beta chain is an unintended read in a library built for alpha chains; its size means little. The gene calls are TRBV5-1 and TRBJ1-1; D perhaps matches TRBD1 (5 bases). CDR1 is SGHRS and CDR2 is YFSETQ in the germline V gene. This CDR3 is built from 15 residues. CDR3 in DNA: TGCGCCAGCAACTTGGAGGTCAGGAGGGGCACTGAAGCTTTCTTT. Its protein product is CASNLEVRRGTEAFF.

This clonotype was counted at least ten times. In a library made to pick up alpha chains, this beta chain is a stray read with a size that means little. V gene TRBV6-2 or TRBV6-3 combines with J gene TRBJ2-2; D is undetermined. The CDR3 contains 12 residues. V gave up 2 bases and J gave up 6 bases, with 4 bases separating them. CDR1 and CDR2 (germline): MNHEY, SVGEGT. The DNA for the CDR3 is TGTGCCAGCAGTTACGGATCCGGGGAGCTGTTTTTT. Residues: CASSYGSGELFF.

By its share, this clonotype is hyperexpanded. As an off-target read in a library built for alpha chains, this beta chain has a frequency of little significance. This chain connects TRBV10-3 to TRBJ1-1; 7 bases fit TRBD1. The CDR3 extends over 16 amino acids. The J segment lost 3 bases and the V segment lost 5 bases, leaving 12 bases of the junction unmatched. The germline CDR1 and CDR2 sequences are ENHRY and SYGVKD. DNA of the CDR3: TGTGCCATCAGTAGCAGGGATGGGACAGAAGACACTGAAGCTTTCTTT. Residues: CAISSRDGTEDTEAFF.

By share, this clonotype counts as medium-sized. For a library built for alpha chains, this beta chain is a stray read; little rests on its size. The chain has TRBV5-8 and TRBJ2-1, with TRBD2 identical over 11 bases. Germline V gene sequence: CDR1 SGHTS, CDR2 YDEGEE. The CDR3 is 16 residues long. J lost 3 bases, V lost 0 bases, and 2 bases had no gene match. The chain's CDR3 is CASSLGGTSGYNEQFF. The CDR3 DNA reads as TGTGCCAGCAGCTTGGGGGGGACTAGCGGCTACAATGAGCAGTTCTTC. The entire variable domain, with the rest obtained from reference TRBV5-8 and TRBJ2-1, is as follows: EAGVTQSPTHLIKTRGQQATLRCSPISGHTSVYWYQQALGLGLQFLLWYDEGEERNRGNFPPRFSGRQFPNYSSELNVNALELEDSALYLCASSLGGTSGYNEQFFGPGTRLTVL.

This clonotype is medium-sized (0.01 to 0.1%). Since the library was made to target alpha chains, this beta chain is a stray read and its abundance is not meaningful. The gene calls are TRBV28 and TRBJ2-1; the match to TRBD2 covers 12 bases. V lost 5 bases and J lost 4; bases outside the gene matches: 3. The CDR3 spans 15 residues. Germline lookup yields CDR1 MDHEN and CDR2 SYDVKM. CDR3 coding DNA: TGTGCCAGCAGTGTCGGGACTAGCGGGTACAATGAGCAGTTCTTC. It specifies CASSVGTSGYNEQFF.